A single sample gave rise to the 25 T cell receptor beta chains below, sequenced in a study of T-cell memory formation after mild COVID-19. TCRdb re-called the 5' RACE reads with MiXCR, one entry per CDR3 protein. The repertoire holds 250,000 to 300,000 distinct CDR3 sequences, with 15% to 20% as singletons. Sample: PBMCs or a T cell subset sorted from them (not recorded which). These TCRs come from a man younger than 30 who had mild COVID-19 (a few samples of this study predate the infection). Cell type and time point are not known.

Only a few counts were recorded for this clonotype. V usage is TRBV6-5 and J usage is TRBJ2-3; 11 nucleotides match TRBD1. Per the germline V gene, CDR1 is MNHEY and CDR2 is SVGAGI. V shed 6 bases, J shed 4 bases, and the junction held 3 bases outside the gene matches. CDR3 size: 14 residues. The CDR3 protein is CASRTGQGADTQYF. The CDR3 bases are TGTGCCAGCAGAACGGGACAGGGGGCAGATACGCAGTATTTT.

The V gene is TRBV30, the J gene TRBJ2-7; 7 bases line up with TRBD1. The CDR3 has 12 residues. Germline V gene lookup returns CDR1 GTSNPN and CDR2 SVGIG (reference sequence). The CDR3 here is CAIGQAVYEQYF. Written as DNA, the CDR3 is TGTGCGATCGGACAGGCTGTTTACGAGCAGTACTTC.

This clonotype was detected a few times. The rearrangement joins TRBV12-3 or TRBV12-4 to TRBJ2-1, with D perhaps TRBD2 (7 bases). Trimming stripped 6 bases from V and 6 bases from J, with 15 bases between. This CDR3 spans 14 amino acids. CDR3 loop: CASRFEGGRNEQFF. The CDR3 bases are TGTGCCAGCAGGTTCGAGGGGGGGCGCAATGAGCAGTTCTTC.

This clonotype was seen at least ten times. The CDR3, as DNA: TGCGCCAGCAGCCTGACTAGCGGGGGTGATACGCAGTATTTT. Protein product: CASSLTSGGDTQYF. The chain couples TRBV5-1 to TRBJ2-3; 12 nucleotides align to TRBD2. The CDR3 covers 14 residues. CDR1 SGHRS and CDR2 YFSETQ come from the germline V gene. Unmatched junction bases numbered 3, after V lost 4 bases and J lost 6 bases.

This clonotype showed up many times. The rearrangement uses TRBV7-2 and TRBJ2-1, with 9 bases lining up with TRBD1. Germline V lookup: CDR1 SGHTA, CDR2 FQGNSA. With 5 bases clipped from V and 6 bases from J, the junction kept 14 bases outside the gene matches. The CDR3 loop spans 17 amino acids. The CDR3 DNA reads as TGTGCCAGCAGCACTCAATCCGGGACAGGGATCCGCAATGAGCAGTTCTTC. Its protein product is CASSTQSGTGIRNEQFF. The entire variable domain, with the rest obtained from reference TRBV7-2 and TRBJ2-1, is as follows: GAGVSQSPSNKVTEKGKDVELRCDPISGHTALYWYRQSLGQGLEFLIYFQGNSAPDKSGLPSDRFSAERTGGSVSTLTIQRTQQEDSAVYLCASSTQSGTGIRNEQFFGPGTRLTVL.

The V gene is TRBV7-2, the J gene TRBJ1-5, with D unclear. The CDR3 has 14 residues. The V end was cut by 2 bases, the J end by 10 bases, with 15 bases between. Germline V gives CDR1 SGHTA, CDR2 FQGNSA. The CDR3 loop reads CASSLLTVGRPQHF. The CDR3 DNA is TGTGCCAGCAGCTTACTGACGGTGGGTCGACCCCAGCATTTT.

This chain uses TRBV6-5 with TRBJ1-2; D unclear. V lost 10 bases, J lost 8 bases, and 20 bases lay in between. The length of the CDR3 is 13 residues. CDR1 is MNHEY and CDR2 is SVGAGI in the germline V gene. The CDR3 nucleotides read TGTGCCACCACGCCGACCGTCGGTGGGGGCTACACCTTC. This codes for CATTPTVGGGYTF.

This clonotype came up a few times. J is TRBJ2-1 and V is TRBV25-1, with TRBD2 identical over 7 bases. Germline values: CDR1 MGHDK, CDR2 SYGVNS. V lost 6 bases and J lost 8; bases outside the gene matches: 10. The CDR3 contains 14 residues. The CDR3 reads CASRGGTIRDEQFF. The DNA of the CDR3 is TGTGCCAGCAGGGGAGGGACGATCAGGGATGAGCAGTTCTTC.

This clonotype was seen ten or more times. This sequence joins TRBV6-5 and TRBJ1-1, with 9 bases matching TRBD1. Germline assignment: CDR1 MNHEY and CDR2 SVGAGI. This CDR3 has 15 amino acids. The V segment lost 7 bases and the J segment 6 bases; nucleotides outside the gene matches: 12. The CDR3 spells CASTPPGTGTPEAFF. The CDR3 bases are TGTGCCAGCACCCCCCCTGGGACAGGGACCCCTGAAGCTTTCTTT.

This chain joins TRBV10-3 and TRBJ2-7; no clear D. CDR1 ENHRY and CDR2 SYGVKD come from the germline V gene. The CDR3 has 16 amino acids. The germline V and J ends were trimmed by 3 bases and 2 bases, with 17 bases remaining between them. The CDR3 bases are TGTGCCATCAGTGATGTGGGATCCAGTCCTACCTACGAGCAGTACTTC. It specifies CAISDVGSSPTYEQYF.

CDR3 amino acids: CASSLRGSNNEQFF. CDR3 bases: TGTGCCAGCAGCTTAAGGGGGTCCAACAATGAGCAGTTCTTC. V and J are TRBV11-1 and TRBJ2-1, with D possibly being TRBD1 (6 bases). This CDR3 spans 14 amino acids. V dropped 2 bases and J dropped 5 bases, with 10 bases sitting between them. Germline V gives CDR1 SGHAT, CDR2 FQDESV (reference sequence).

This chain links TRBV9 with TRBJ1-1; TRBD1 matches 9 bases. Germline CDR1 and CDR2: SGDLS and YYNGEE. V was pared by 4 bases and J by 2 bases, with 6 bases of the junction left unmatched. The CDR3 totals 15 residues. CDR3 loop: CASSTGDRANTEAFF. CDR3 sequence (DNA): TGTGCCAGCAGCACTGGGGACAGGGCTAACACTGAAGCTTTCTTT.

This clonotype came up a few times. The rearrangement uses TRBV5-1 and TRBJ1-2; weak D call: TRBD1 (5 bases). Trimming removed 3 bases from V and 6 bases from J, with 18 bases in between. The CDR3 is 15 residues long. Germline values: CDR1 SGHRS, CDR2 YFSETQ. In DNA, the CDR3 is TGCGCCAGCAGCTCAAGCAACAGGAAGGAGGATGGCTACACCTTC. It encodes CASSSSNRKEDGYTF.

This clonotype showed up just a few times. The V and J genes are TRBV7-2 and TRBJ1-5, with D unresolved. The CDR3 contains 14 residues. V was shortened by 7 bases and J by 5 bases, with 15 bases between the two germline ends. The germline V gene has CDR1 SGHTA and CDR2 FQGNSA. CDR3 amino acids: CASTEEVSHQPQHF. DNA for the CDR3: TGTGCCAGCACCGAAGAGGTATCTCATCAGCCCCAGCATTTT. Together with reference TRBV7-2 and TRBJ1-5, the CDR3 gives the full variable domain: GAGVSQSPSNKVTEKGKDVELRCDPISGHTALYWYRQSLGQGLEFLIYFQGNSAPDKSGLPSDRFSAERTGGSVSTLTIQRTQQEDSAVYLCASTEEVSHQPQHFGDGTRLSIL.

The chain combines TRBV6-2 or TRBV6-3 with TRBJ2-2; the D gene could be TRBD1 or TRBD2 (5 bases each). CDR1 is MNHEY, CDR2 SVGEGT, per germline. V lost 6 bases, J lost 1 base, and 9 bases lay in between. CDR3 length: 14 amino acids. The CDR3 nucleotides are TGTGCCAGCAGCCCGGGACGGAACACCGGGGAGCTGTTTTTT. Residues: CASSPGRNTGELFF.

V gene TRBV7-6 combines with J gene TRBJ2-7; TRBD1 matches at 7 bases. This CDR3 has 14 residues. Per the germline V gene, CDR1 is SGHVS and CDR2 is FNYEAQ. The J segment lost 4 bases and the V segment lost 3 bases, leaving 6 bases of the junction unmatched. CDR3 nucleotide sequence: TGTGCCAGCAGCTTGACAGAGGGGGCATACGAGCAGTACTTC. It codes for CASSLTEGAYEQYF.

This clonotype showed up many times. This chain connects TRBV2 to TRBJ1-6, with D perhaps matching TRBD1 (5 bases). Trimming pared 7 bases from V and 8 bases from J, leaving 15 bases between. The CDR3 is made up of 14 amino acids. In germline, CDR1 is SNHLY, CDR2 FYNNEI. DNA for the CDR3: TGTGCCAGCACCTTAGGGGAGTTTTATTCACCCCTCCACTTT. As protein: CASTLGEFYSPLHF.

The V gene is TRBV29-1, the J gene TRBJ2-4, with D maybe TRBD1 (6 bases). The germline V gene has CDR1 SQVTM and CDR2 ANQGSEA. The CDR3 runs 14 residues. The V and J ends lost 5 bases and 3 bases respectively, with 14 bases between them. CDR3 protein: CSVFPHRDKNIQYF. The CDR3 DNA reads TGCAGCGTTTTCCCCCACAGGGACAAAAACATTCAGTACTTC.

This clonotype was counted a few times. J is TRBJ2-7 and V is TRBV29-1, with D unclear. Germline-derived CDR1 and CDR2 are SQVTM and ANQGSEA. CDR3 length equals 13 residues. Deletions cut 4 bases from V and 4 bases from J, with 14 bases between. As DNA, the CDR3 is TGCAGCGTTGGTTGGGTAGAGACGTACGAGCAGTACTTC. Translation gives CSVGWVETYEQYF.

The table lists this clonotype with a few counts. The chain employs TRBV28 and TRBJ1-2; D is ambiguous. Trimming pared 6 bases from V and 8 bases from J, leaving 13 bases between. This CDR3 is built from 12 residues. In germline, CDR1 is MDHEN, CDR2 SYDVKM. The CDR3 nucleotides read TGTGCCAGCAGAATAGACCGCAACGGCTACACCTTC. Translating it yields CASRIDRNGYTF.

This clonotype has ten or more counts. The CDR3, as DNA: TGTGCCAGCAGCTTAGGGCCGGGGCAGGGCTGGACCGGGGAGCTGTTTTTT. It encodes CASSLGPGQGWTGELFF. The V call is TRBV11-2, the J call TRBJ2-2; the D gene could be TRBD1 or TRBD2 (5 bases each). The CDR3 runs 17 residues. The V gene lost 1 base and the J gene lost 5 bases, with 17 bases spanning the gap. Germline V gene sequence: CDR1 SGHAT, CDR2 FQNNGV.

The V call is TRBV6-6, the J call TRBJ2-5, with 8 bases fitting TRBD2. CDR1 and CDR2 from the germline V gene are MNHNY and SVGAGI (reference sequence). V shed 3 bases, J shed 2 bases, and the junction held 11 bases outside the gene matches. The CDR3 is made up of 17 amino acids. This CDR3 is CASSYSASGPLQETQYF. The CDR3, as DNA: TGTGCCAGCAGTTATAGTGCTAGCGGGCCACTTCAAGAGACCCAGTACTTC.

This clonotype was picked up a small number of times. The chain recombines TRBV7-8 with TRBJ2-7; D is undetermined. V lost 2 bases to trimming and J lost 4 bases, with 9 bases between them. The V gene's germline CDR1 is SGHVS and CDR2 FQNEAQ. The CDR3 runs to 13 residues. DNA of the CDR3: TGTGCCAGCAGCTTAAAGAGTCCTTACGAGCAGTACGTC. Its translation: CASSLKSPYEQYV.

The CDR3 sequence: CSARDAGSGNTIYF. In DNA, the CDR3 is TGCAGTGCTAGAGATGCGGGCTCGGGAAACACCATATATTTT. This chain uses TRBV20-1 with TRBJ1-3; D is ambiguous. V was cut by 0 bases and J by 4 bases, with 10 bases left in between. The CDR3 runs to 14 residues. Germline loops: CDR1 DFQATT, CDR2 SNEGSKA (reference sequence).

The sample holds many counts of this clonotype. V and J are TRBV7-6 and TRBJ2-7; possibly TRBD2 for D (5 bases). Per the germline V gene, CDR1 is SGHVS and CDR2 is FNYEAQ. The length of the CDR3 is 13 residues. The DNA of the CDR3 is TGTGGGACCGTGTGGGTGGGTTATGCGGGGCAGTACTTC. This codes for CGTVWVGYAGQYF. Supplemented by reference TRBV7-6 and TRBJ2-7, the full variable domain reads GAGVSQSPRYKVTKRGQDVALRCDPISGHVSLYWYRQALGQGPEFLTYFNYEAQQDKSGLPNDRFSAERPEGSISTLTIQRTEQRDSAMYRCGTVWVGYAGQYFGPGTRLTVT.